These 4 T cell receptor beta chains originate from one sample sequenced in a study of OX40 agonist ivuxolimab in advanced cancers. This table comes from immunoSEQ multiplex PCR, and its TCRdb copy is limited to in-frame clones, with some not included. The sample holds about 72,000 clones, around nine tenths seen once. The starting material was CD4+ or CD8+ T cells sorted from blood, obtained in a trial of the OX40 agonist ivuxolimab. The receptors come from an adult with an advanced solid tumor such as melanoma, head and neck, liver or kidney cancer.

The chain employs TRBV4-3 and TRBJ2-2, with D possibly being TRBD1 (5 bases). V dropped 3 bases and J dropped 5 bases, with 10 bases sitting between them. CDR1 and CDR2 from the germline V gene are LGHNA and YSLEER. The CDR3 is 14 amino acids. Here the CDR3 reads CASSQTDSTGELFF. The DNA of the CDR3 is TGCGCCAGCAGCCAGACTGACAGTACCGGGGAGCTGTTTTTT.

The chain uses TRBV5-1 and TRBJ1-1; the D gene is possibly TRBD1 (5 bases). V lost 3 bases and J 0 bases, leaving 15 bases between the germline ends. CDR3 size: 16 residues. The germline CDR1 and CDR2 sequences are SGHRS and YFSETQ. DNA for the CDR3: TGCGCCAGCAGCTGGGACGCCCGGACCTTGAACACTGAAGCTTTCTTT. This gives the protein CASSWDARTLNTEAFF.

This rearrangement joins TRBV10-3 to TRBJ2-1, with D perhaps TRBD1 or TRBD2 (6 bases each). This CDR3 is built from 14 residues. CDR1 and CDR2 from the germline V gene are ENHRY and SYGVKD. The V gene lost 3 bases and the J gene lost 6 bases, with 12 bases spanning the gap. CDR3 in amino acids: CAISDQGGFNEQFF. CDR3 nucleotide sequence: TGTGCCATCAGTGATCAAGGGGGGTTCAATGAGCAGTTCTTC.

As DNA, the CDR3 is TGTGCCAGCAGTCCGGCAGCGGTCAATGAGCAGTTCTTC. It translates to CASSPAAVNEQFF. V usage is TRBV6-5 and J usage is TRBJ2-1; perhaps TRBD2 as D (5 bases). The V gene's germline CDR1 is MNHEY and CDR2 SVGAGI. The CDR3 loop spans 13 amino acids. With 5 bases removed from V and 6 bases from J, the gap between germline ends came to 11 bases.